The source of this T cell receptor beta chain is a study of Ad26.COV2.S vaccination and SARS-CoV-2 variants (dated by TCRdb to 2020 to 2022). Regarding the study in general: Donors in the vaccine arm were drawn from COV1001, a multicentre, randomized, double-blind, placebo-controlled phase I-IIa trial testing Ad26.COV2.S in healthy adults. Ad26.COV2.S was administered intramuscularly at a dose of 5x10^10 or 1x10^11 viral particles, either as one shot or as two shots given 56 days apart. The specificity and breadth of SARS-CoV-2-reactive T cell receptors after Ad26.COV2.S vaccination were assessed by TCRbeta repertoire sequencing. The TCR-sequenced set comprised about 32 samples: some 20 Ad26.COV2.S vaccine recipients, 5 placebo recipients and 8 SARS-CoV-2 convalescent individuals. Trial participants were randomized into five groups of five: low-dose or high-dose Ad26.COV2.S given once or twice, or placebo on both occasions. Investigators remained blinded to trial group allocation during experiments and outcome assessment.

The immunoSEQ Assay was used to sequence TCRbeta CDR3 regions. After extraction, genomic DNA underwent amplification by bias-controlled multiplex PCR, followed by high-throughput sequencing. The original pipeline was this. To quantify the absolute abundance of every unique TCRbeta CDR3 region, sequences were collapsed and filtered. T cell fraction was estimated by normalization of TCRbeta template counts to usable DNA, with usable DNA being measured through amplification of reference genes present in all nucleated cells. Repertoire TCRs were annotated as SARS-CoV-2-specific when V gene, CDR3 amino acid sequence and J gene were exactly matched to a known reactive TCR set. The reference SARS-CoV-2 TCR set came from MIRA and was filtered for enrichment in COVID-19-positive ImmuneCODE repertoires, removing public or cross-reactive TCRs. Drawing on the MIRA antigens, annotated TCRs were analysed further at the level of specific ORF or position within ORF. Breadth was defined as the number of annotated unique rearrangements divided by the total number of unique productive rearrangements, and depth was defined as the summed frequency of the annotated unique rearrangements. Two-sided Wilcoxon rank-sum tests were used to compare TCR breadth between groups. TCRdb took this table from immuneACCESS and kept in-frame rearrangements with V and J called. Such tables lack part of the clones; where checked against another copy, unresolved V genes explain under half of the gap, and the rest is unexplained. The DNA was the basis for D and trimming; V, J and clone size are from that table. A total of around 300,000 clones appear in this sample, roughly 90% of them only once. The ten largest clonotypes hold about 5% of the sample.

Explained via the paper, the treatment or condition label denotes: roughly 20 received Ad26.COV2.S at low or high dose, single or two shots; about five received placebo; per-sample allocation not given. For vaccine and placebo recipients, the sequenced repertoires came from samples collected on day 63 after the first injection. In Cohort 1b, fewer than 30 adults aged 18-55 years were enrolled at a single site in Boston, USA, between 29 July and 7 August 2020. As a vaccine, Ad26.COV2.S was a replication-incompetent adenovirus type 26 vector that expressed a prefusion-stabilized SARS-CoV-2 spike protein derived from the original Wuhan strain. There are 15 amino acids in the CDR3, from cysteine to phenylalanine inclusive. Only the CDR3 DNA stays, 45 bases, in frame from base 1. Germline trimming amounts to 2 bases on V and 2 bases on J, with 3 as the count of junction bases outside the gene matches. Based on the germline V gene, the CDR1 and CDR2 sequences are SGDLS and YYNGEE.

General study outcomes and caveats: Spike-specific TCR breadth was higher in Ad26.COV2.S recipients than in placebo recipients (P = 0.0014). After vaccination, substantial breadth of spike-specific CD8+ and CD4+ T cell responses was reported. The study was not powered to compare responses between vaccine doses or regimens. It was noted by the authors that total T cell responses may have been underestimated by the TCR breadth and depth analyses. Comparable non-spike TCR breadth was observed between vaccine and placebo recipients, consistent with only spike being contained in the vaccine.

Remarks on this clone: The antigen it recognizes is unknown. The record has no base qualities; no much larger clone is one base away.

The sequence joins TRBV9 to TRBJ2-1, with 8 middle bases fitting TRBD2. The TCR originated in a person aged 18-60 years who received the Ad26.COV2.S COVID-19 vaccine or a placebo. The sample here was peripheral blood, taken in a trial of Ad26.COV2.S vaccine versus placebo. The DNA reads as follows: TGTGCCAGCAGCGTTGCGGGAGGTACCTACAATGAGCAGTTCTTC. The translation is CASSVAGGTYNEQFF.